What follows are 27 T cell receptor beta chains derived from one specimen sequenced in a study of blood T cell repertoires in COVID-19 (TCRdb year 2020). The library was built by means of the immunoSEQ multiplex PCR assay. The source is immuneACCESS, and TCRdb retained only in-frame sequences with V and J called. Part of the clones is not carried over; for the studies checked, unresolved V genes explain less than half of this, and the remainder is unexplained. This sample holds about 190,000 clones; around 82% were observed only once. The biggest ten clones account for 2.9% of the sample. Sequencing was performed on peripheral blood. Receptors were obtained from a man aged 45 to 65 with active or convalescent COVID-19.

This sequence joins TRBV19 and TRBJ1-5; unclear D gene. Trimming took off 3 bases at V and 8 bases at J, with 11 bases between the two ends. The CDR3 contains 13 residues. Germline loops: CDR1 LNHDA, CDR2 SQIVND (reference sequence). This CDR3 reads CASSIVRVEPQHF. The DNA for the CDR3 is TGTGCCAGTAGTATTGTCCGCGTAGAGCCCCAGCATTTT.

The V gene is TRBV6-6, the J gene TRBJ2-7; 7 positions agree with TRBD1. With V trimmed by 4 bases and J by 7 bases, 16 bases remained unmatched. The CDR3 runs 16 residues. Germline V lookup: CDR1 MNHNY, CDR2 SVGAGI (reference sequence). The CDR3 coding sequence is TGTGCCAGCAGTTCGCTAATACGTAGGGGGCTAAGGGAGCAGTACTTC. The encoded protein is CASSSLIRRGLREQYF.

The V and J genes are TRBV19 and TRBJ1-5; TRBD1 aligns across 7 bases. The CDR3 is 14 residues long. V dropped 3 bases and J dropped 4; count of bases not matched to a gene: 3. Germline assignment: CDR1 LNHDA and CDR2 SQIVND (reference sequence). The CDR3 DNA reads TGTGCCAGTAGTATGACAGGGCGGAATCAGCCCCAGCATTTT. Translating gives CASSMTGRNQPQHF.

The chain couples TRBV28 to TRBJ1-5, with 7 bases aligning to TRBD1. This CDR3 is built from 14 residues. V shed 4 bases, J shed 3 bases, and the junction held 3 bases outside the gene matches. Germline-derived CDR1 and CDR2 are MDHEN and SYDVKM. The CDR3 reads CASSSGQDNQPQHF. CDR3 sequence (DNA): TGTGCCAGCAGTTCCGGACAGGACAATCAGCCCCAGCATTTT.

The sample holds a few counts of this clone. The gene calls are TRBV11-2 and TRBJ1-4; 7 positions match TRBD1. This CDR3 comprises 17 residues. The germline CDR1 and CDR2 sequences are SGHAT and FQNNGV. V dropped 4 bases and J dropped 3; count of bases not matched to a gene: 11. CDR3 sequence: CASSWTPQGLANEKLFF. The CDR3 region has the DNA TGTGCCAGCAGCTGGACCCCACAGGGGCTGGCTAATGAAAAACTGTTTTTT. Based on the CDR3 plus reference TRBV11-2 and TRBJ1-4, the full variable domain is EAGVAQSPRYKIIEKRQSVAFWCNPISGHATLYWYQQILGQGPKLLIQFQNNGVVDDSQLPKDRFSAERLKGVDSTLKIQPAKLEDSAVYLCASSWTPQGLANEKLFFGSGTQLSVL.

The CDR3 here is CASSLQKNQPQHF. CDR3 in DNA: TGTGCCAGCAGCTTGCAGAAAAATCAGCCCCAGCATTTT. The chain carries TRBV5-6 and TRBJ1-5; D is undetermined. Germline CDR1 SGHDT, CDR2 YYEEEE. The CDR3 is 13 residues long. V gave up 1 base and J gave up 4 bases, with 6 bases separating them. The full variable domain, its missing parts supplied by reference TRBV5-6 and TRBJ1-5, is DAGVTQSPTHLIKTRGQQVTLRCSPKSGHDTVSWYQQALGQGPQFIFQYYEEEERQRGNFPDRFSGHQFPNYSSELNVNALLLGDSALYLCASSLQKNQPQHFGDGTRLSIL.

The V call is TRBV27, the J call TRBJ1-2; D gene uncertain. Germline V gene sequence: CDR1 MNHEY, CDR2 SMNVEV (reference sequence). The V gene lost 4 bases and the J gene lost 2 bases, with 11 bases spanning the gap. The CDR3 has 14 residues. The CDR3 loop reads CASSWSAGNYGYTF. In DNA form, the CDR3 reads TGTGCCAGCAGTTGGTCGGCGGGGAACTATGGCTACACCTTC.

The rearrangement joins TRBV4-3 to TRBJ2-2; 10 bases are a match to TRBD1. The trim removed 3 bases at V and 0 bases at J, leaving 10 bases unmatched. This CDR3 has 19 residues. From germline, CDR1 is LGHNA and CDR2 YSLEER. The CDR3 protein is CASSQRPTGGPSNTGELFF. In nucleotides, the CDR3 is TGCGCCAGCAGCCAGCGTCCGACAGGGGGCCCGTCGAACACCGGGGAGCTGTTTTTT.

V gene TRBV27 combines with J gene TRBJ1-4; 7 bases agree with TRBD1. The CDR3 loop spans 17 amino acids. Germline V gene lookup returns CDR1 MNHEY and CDR2 SMNVEV (reference sequence). V lost 4 bases and J lost 6; bases outside the gene matches: 14. The CDR3 sequence: CASSSRGTVNKHEKLFF. In DNA, the CDR3 is TGTGCCAGCAGTTCCCGTGGGACAGTAAATAAACATGAAAAACTGTTTTTT.

The chain combines TRBV5-1 with TRBJ1-5, with D unclear. The CDR3 extends over 15 amino acids. V was trimmed by 5 bases and J by 0 bases, leaving 12 bases between them. CDR1 and CDR2 from the germline V gene are SGHRS and YFSETQ. The CDR3 loop is CASSVTGYSNQPQHF. CDR3 DNA sequence: TGCGCCAGCAGTGTAACGGGGTATAGCAATCAGCCCCAGCATTTT.

The V and J genes are TRBV9 and TRBJ2-1; TRBD2 aligns across 14 bases. The CDR3 is 14 amino acids. V lost 4 bases and J lost 8; bases outside the gene matches: 2. CDR1 and CDR2 (germline): SGDLS, YYNGEE. Here the CDR3 reads CASSRLAGGDEQFF. In DNA form, the CDR3 reads TGTGCCAGCAGCAGACTAGCGGGAGGGGATGAGCAGTTCTTC. Full variable domain (rest looked up from reference TRBV9 and TRBJ2-1): DSGVTQTPKHLITATGQRVTLRCSPRSGDLSVYWYQQSLDQGLQFLIQYYNGEERAKGNILERFSAQQFPDLHSELNLSSLELGDSALYFCASSRLAGGDEQFFGPGTRLTVL.

The gene calls are TRBV7-2 and TRBJ2-7; the D gene is possibly TRBD2 (5 bases). The CDR3 totals 14 residues. Germline V gives CDR1 SGHTA, CDR2 FQGNSA. The V end was cut by 8 bases, the J end by 3 bases, with 17 bases between. The CDR3 DNA follows: TGTGCCAGCGCTCTCGGCGGACTTTACTACGAGCAGTACTTC. This gives the protein CASALGGLYYEQYF.

V is TRBV28 and J is TRBJ1-6; 7 bases match TRBD1. The CDR3 has 15 amino acids. Trimming took 6 bases from V and 9 from J; bases not matched to a gene: 11. Germline V CDR1 and CDR2: MDHEN, SYDVKM. The CDR3 loop is CASSPHEGAGSPLHF. For the CDR3, the DNA is TGTGCCAGCAGCCCTCATGAGGGGGCTGGTTCACCCCTCCACTTT.

The CDR3: CASLPKTANKNIQYF. The CDR3 DNA is TGTGCCAGCCTGCCGAAGACTGCTAATAAAAACATTCAGTACTTC. The V and J genes are TRBV2 and TRBJ2-4, with D uncertain. The CDR3 totals 15 residues. Germline V gene sequence: CDR1 SNHLY, CDR2 FYNNEI. Trimming cost V 8 bases and J 4 bases, with 18 bases left between them.

The CDR3 coding sequence is TGTGCCAGCAGTTTTAGACAGGGGAGCTCCTATAATTCACCCCTCCACTTT. Translated: CASSFRQGSSYNSPLHF. The chain is built from TRBV27 and TRBJ1-6; 8 bases agree with TRBD1. CDR3 size: 17 residues. V shed 3 bases and J 0 bases; nucleotides not matched to a gene: 4. Germline V gives CDR1 MNHEY, CDR2 SMNVEV (reference sequence).

This chain uses TRBV7-2 with TRBJ1-4, with 10 bases identical to TRBD1. The CDR3 spans 17 residues. Germline CDR1 is SGHTA and CDR2 is FQGNSA. V dropped 3 bases and J dropped 8; count of bases not matched to a gene: 12. CDR3 in amino acids: CASSFSPTGGSGEKLFF. The DNA for the CDR3 is TGTGCCAGCAGCTTTTCCCCGACAGGGGGCTCGGGAGAAAAACTGTTTTTT.

The chain has TRBV27 and TRBJ1-1, with TRBD1 matching over 7 bases. This CDR3 contains 14 residues. Trimming cost V 7 bases and J 2 bases; bases outside gene matches: 7. Germline values: CDR1 MNHEY, CDR2 SMNVEV (reference sequence). CDR3: CASTPQGGNTEAFF. Here the CDR3 DNA reads TGTGCCAGCACTCCCCAGGGGGGAAACACTGAAGCTTTCTTT.

This chain uses TRBV10-3 with TRBJ2-5, with 10 bases aligning to TRBD1. The junction had 0 bases not matched to a gene; V was cut back by 4 bases and J by 4 bases. Germline lookup yields CDR1 ENHRY and CDR2 SYGVKD. This CDR3 has 13 amino acids. The DNA for the CDR3 is TGTGCCATCAGTGGACAGGGGGCAGAGACCCAGTACTTC. As protein: CAISGQGAETQYF.

The chain links TRBV5-1 to TRBJ1-1; D possibly corresponds to TRBD1 (5 bases). Trimming removed 4 bases at V and 0 bases at J, with 16 bases between. CDR3 length: 16 residues. From germline, CDR1 is SGHRS and CDR2 YFSETQ. CDR3 sequence: CASSPREGGLNTEAFF. CDR3 nucleotide sequence: TGCGCCAGCAGCCCCAGGGAAGGTGGGTTGAACACTGAAGCTTTCTTT.

The V call is TRBV7-9, the J call TRBJ2-6; 8 bases align to TRBD1. Germline V gives CDR1 SEHNR, CDR2 FQNEAQ (reference sequence). Germline trimming cut 5 bases from V and 0 bases from J; bases unmatched to any gene: 9. There are 18 residues in the CDR3. This chain's CDR3 is CASSPLGTGLSGANVLTF. DNA of the CDR3: TGTGCCAGCAGCCCACTCGGGACAGGCCTCTCTGGGGCCAACGTCCTGACTTTC. Complete variable domain (other parts from reference TRBV7-9 and TRBJ2-6): DTGVSQNPRHKITKRGQNVTFRCDPISEHNRLYWYRQTLGQGPEFLTYFQNEAQLEKSRLLSDRFSAERPKGSFSTLEIQRTEQGDSAMYLCASSPLGTGLSGANVLTFGAGSRLTVL.

The chain couples TRBV29-1 to TRBJ2-5; 8 bases match TRBD2. The CDR3 has 14 amino acids. Germline CDR1 is SQVTM and CDR2 is ANQGSEA. Trimming at V came to 5 bases and at J to 2 bases, leaving 7 bases not matched to a gene. The CDR3 DNA follows: TGCAGCGTTAACCCGGGACTAGAACAAGAGACCCAGTACTTC. It yields the protein CSVNPGLEQETQYF.

The V and J genes are TRBV16 and TRBJ1-1; D unclear. V dropped 0 bases and J dropped 6 bases, with 11 bases sitting between them. Looked up from germline, CDR1 is KGHSY and CDR2 is FQNENV. This CDR3 contains 14 residues. The CDR3 bases are TGTGCCAGCAGCCAATCGAGGGTCCCCTCTGAAGCTTTCTTT. This codes for CASSQSRVPSEAFF.

The chain is built from TRBV5-1 and TRBJ1-1, with no clear D. Germline CDR1 SGHRS, CDR2 YFSETQ. The length of the CDR3 is 15 residues. Trimming cost V 0 bases and J 4 bases, with 13 bases left between them. CDR3 bases: TGCGCCAGCAGCTTGGGGGATCGGGGTACCACTGAAGCTTTCTTT. Its protein is CASSLGDRGTTEAFF.

The chain uses TRBV9 and TRBJ1-2; 9 nucleotides line up with TRBD1. Germline assignment: CDR1 SGDLS and CDR2 YYNGEE. With 4 bases clipped from V and 6 bases from J, the junction kept 7 bases outside the gene matches. This CDR3 is built from 14 residues. The CDR3 loop reads CASSLGTGRNGYTF. The CDR3 bases are TGTGCCAGCAGCCTCGGGACAGGGAGGAATGGCTACACCTTC.

The chain uses TRBV6-2 or TRBV6-3 and TRBJ1-1; possible D gene TRBD1, 5 bases. CDR3 length equals 13 residues. The germline V and J ends were trimmed by 2 bases and 6 bases, with 10 bases remaining between them. Germline V gene lookup returns CDR1 MNHEY and CDR2 SVGEGT. The DNA of the CDR3 is TGTGCCAGCAGTTACCGGGTAGGGGCTGAAGCTTTCTTT. Encoded protein: CASSYRVGAEAFF.

The V and J genes are TRBV19 and TRBJ1-1; the D is unclear. Germline V CDR1 and CDR2: LNHDA, SQIVND (reference sequence). V was pared by 4 bases and J by 5 bases, with 14 bases between. The CDR3 is 14 amino acids. CDR3 in DNA: TGTGCCAGTAGTAGGTTGGTTGGCGGTACTGAAGCTTTCTTT. Translation gives CASSRLVGGTEAFF.

CDR3: CASSQPTGGGGNTIYF. CDR3 nucleotides: TGCGCCAGCAGCCAACCCACAGGGGGCGGTGGAAACACCATATATTTT. The V call is TRBV4-1, the J call TRBJ1-3; 9 bases match TRBD1. CDR3 length: 16 amino acids. Germline V gene lookup returns CDR1 MGHRA and CDR2 YSYEKL. Losses at the gene ends were 2 bases for V and 3 bases for J; bases not matched to a gene: 5.